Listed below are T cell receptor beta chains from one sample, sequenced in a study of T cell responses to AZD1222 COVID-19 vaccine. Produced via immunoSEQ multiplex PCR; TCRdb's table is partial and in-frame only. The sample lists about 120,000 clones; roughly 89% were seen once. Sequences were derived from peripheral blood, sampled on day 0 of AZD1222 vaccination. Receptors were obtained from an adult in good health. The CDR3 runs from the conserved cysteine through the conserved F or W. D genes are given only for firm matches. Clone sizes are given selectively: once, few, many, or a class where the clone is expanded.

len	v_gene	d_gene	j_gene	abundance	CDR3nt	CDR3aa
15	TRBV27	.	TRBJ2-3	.	TGTGCCAGCAGTTTATCGGCGGGGGCGCGGGATACGCAGTATTTT	CASSLSAGARDTQYF
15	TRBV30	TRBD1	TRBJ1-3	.	TGTGCCTGGAATACCAACCAGGGGGCGGGAAACACCATATATTTT	CAWNTNQGAGNTIYF
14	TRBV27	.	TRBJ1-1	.	TGTGCCAGCAGTATAACCCGCGGAAACACTGAAGCTTTCTTT	CASSITRGNTEAFF
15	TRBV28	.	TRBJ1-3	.	TGTGCCAGCAGCCCCAGGGGCCGCTCTGGAAACACCATATATTTT	CASSPRGRSGNTIYF
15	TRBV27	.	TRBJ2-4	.	TGTGCCAGCAGTCCGGGCACGCTCGCCAAAAACATTCAGTACTTC	CASSPGTLAKNIQYF
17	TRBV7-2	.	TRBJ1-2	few	TGTGCCAGCAGCTTAAGCATCAGAGCCTTGACCAACTATGGCTACACCTTC	CASSLSIRALTNYGYTF
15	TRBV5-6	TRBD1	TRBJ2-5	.	TGTGCCAGCAGCTTGACAGGGGTTCTCCAAGAGACCCAGTACTTC	CASSLTGVLQETQYF
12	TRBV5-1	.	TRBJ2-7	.	TGCGCCAGCTTGGGGGGCAGGGGCGAGCAGTACTTC	CASLGGRGEQYF
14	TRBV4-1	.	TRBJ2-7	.	TGCGCCAGCAGCCAAGAGGCGCGCTCCTACGAGCAGTACTTC	CASSQEARSYEQYF
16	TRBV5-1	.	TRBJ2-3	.	TGCGCCAGCACCACACAATCCACGGGAGTAGGAGATACGCAGTATTTT	CASTTQSTGVGDTQYF
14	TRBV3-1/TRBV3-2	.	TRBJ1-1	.	TGTGCCAGCAGCCAAGTTAATACGGGGACCTGGGCTTTCTTT	CASSQVNTGTWAFF
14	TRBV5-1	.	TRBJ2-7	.	TGCGCCAGCAGCGGGCAGCGACGCTCCTACGAGCAGTACTTC	CASSGQRRSYEQYF
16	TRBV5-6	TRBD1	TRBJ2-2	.	TGTGCCAGCAGCATGGACAGGGGGCCTTACACCGGGGAGCTGTTTTTT	CASSMDRGPYTGELFF
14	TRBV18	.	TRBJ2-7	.	TGTGCCAGCTCACAGTCCCGGGGCCCCTACGAGCAGTACTTC	CASSQSRGPYEQYF
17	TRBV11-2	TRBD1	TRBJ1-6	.	TGTGCCAGCAGCCGCGAGGGACAGGGGATTTTCTATTCACCCCTCCACTTT	CASSREGQGIFYSPLHF
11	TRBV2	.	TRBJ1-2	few	TGTGCCAGCGGGGAAACCTATGGCTACACCTTC	CASGETYGYTF
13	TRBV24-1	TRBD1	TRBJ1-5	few	TGTGCCACCAGTGGAGGGGGCCGTCAGCCCCAGCATTTT	CATSGGGRQPQHF
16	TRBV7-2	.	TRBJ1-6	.	TGTGCCAGCAGCTGGACCTGGAAGACGGACAATTCACCCCTCCACTTT	CASSWTWKTDNSPLHF
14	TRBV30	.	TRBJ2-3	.	TGTGCCTGGATGGGTTACGGGAGACGAAATACGCAGTATTTT	CAWMGYGRRNTQYF
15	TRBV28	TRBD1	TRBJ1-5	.	TGTGCCAGCAGTTCGACAGGGATGCCCCATCAGCCCCAGCATTTT	CASSSTGMPHQPQHF
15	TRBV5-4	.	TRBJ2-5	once	TGTGCCAGCGCCTACTCGGGCGGAGGTCAAGAGACCCAGTACTTC	CASAYSGGGQETQYF
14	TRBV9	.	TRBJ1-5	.	TGTGCCAGCAGCCTAGGGGGAGGAAACCAGCCCCAGCATTTT	CASSLGGGNQPQHF
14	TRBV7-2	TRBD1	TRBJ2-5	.	TGTGCCAGCAGCCGCGGGGACAGGGCCGACTCCCAGTACTTC	CASSRGDRADSQYF
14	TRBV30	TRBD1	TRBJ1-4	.	TGTGCCTGGAGTGTGGGGACAGGGGGGGAAAAACTGTTTTTT	CAWSVGTGGEKLFF
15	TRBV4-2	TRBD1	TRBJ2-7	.	TGTGCCAGCAGCCAGACCAGGGGGCTCTCCTACGAGCAGTACTTC	CASSQTRGLSYEQYF
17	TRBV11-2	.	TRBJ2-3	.	TGTGCCAGCAGCTTATCCTTAGGGTTCGAGCCGACAGATACGCAGTATTTT	CASSLSLGFEPTDTQYF
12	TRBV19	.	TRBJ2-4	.	TGTGCCAGTACGCGGGACAGAAACATTCAGTACTTC	CASTRDRNIQYF
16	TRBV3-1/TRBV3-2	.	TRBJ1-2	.	TGTGCCAGCAGCCAAGGGCCCCGGGGCAGGGGATGGGGCTACACCTTC	CASSQGPRGRGWGYTF
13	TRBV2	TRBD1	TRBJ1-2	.	TGTGCCAGCAGTCCCGGGACAGGGGTCGGCTACACCTTC	CASSPGTGVGYTF
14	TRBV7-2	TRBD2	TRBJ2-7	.	TGTGCCAGCAGCAATCCGGGACTATACTACGAGCAGTACTTC	CASSNPGLYYEQYF
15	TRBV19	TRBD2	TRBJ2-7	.	TGTGCCAGTAGTCCCTCGGGGGGGAGAATATACGAGCAGTACTTC	CASSPSGGRIYEQYF
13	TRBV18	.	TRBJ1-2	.	TGTGCCAGCTCACCAGGGACTGACTATGGCTACACCTTC	CASSPGTDYGYTF
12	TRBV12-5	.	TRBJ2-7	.	TGTGCTAGTGGTTTGGTACTGGGCGAGCAGTACTTC	CASGLVLGEQYF
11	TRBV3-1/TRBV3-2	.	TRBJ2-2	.	TGTGCCAGCAGCCAGTCCGGGGAGCTGTTTTTT	CASSQSGELFF
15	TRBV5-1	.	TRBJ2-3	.	TGCGCCAGCAGTTTGACCCCGCTGGGCACAGATACGCAGTATTTT	CASSLTPLGTDTQYF
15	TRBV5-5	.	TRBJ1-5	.	TGTGCCAGCAGTTTGGGACCGTCGGGCAATCAGCCCCAGCATTTT	CASSLGPSGNQPQHF
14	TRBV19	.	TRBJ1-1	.	TGTGCCAGTAGTATCACCTCGTACCAGACTGAAGCTTTCTTT	CASSITSYQTEAFF
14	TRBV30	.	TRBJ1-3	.	TGTGCCGGAACCGTTGGAAACTCTGGAAACACCATATATTTT	CAGTVGNSGNTIYF
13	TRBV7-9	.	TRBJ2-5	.	TGTGCCAGCAGCCCCCCCGCCCAAGAGACCCAGTACTTC	CASSPPAQETQYF
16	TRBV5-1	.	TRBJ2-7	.	TGCGCCAGCAGCTTGGCCGGAGGGAGGTGGTCGTACGAGCAGTACTTC	CASSLAGGRWSYEQYF